Following are 8 T cell receptor beta chains from one sample sequenced in a study of T cells in Graves' hyperthyroidism and ophthalmopathy. TCR beta CDR3 sequences were amplified from RNA transcripts. During a first-round RT-PCR of the TCR CDR3, the HTBI primer set was used. TCRdb redid the calling of the multiplex PCR reads with MiXCR, one entry per CDR3 protein. Seen here are about 530,000 distinct CDR3 sequences, 17% observed once, and the top ten hold under 20%. Sequencing used blood. Receptor source: a woman aged 18-29 years with Graves' ophthalmopathy.

This clonotype was observed a handful of times. The rearrangement joins TRBV12-3 or TRBV12-4 to TRBJ1-6; D is perhaps TRBD1 (5 bases). The CDR3 totals 16 residues. Trimming removed 4 bases from V and 9 bases from J, with 19 bases in between. The CDR3 region is CASSSLPGGFISPLHF. The CDR3 DNA follows: TGTGCCAGCAGTTCCCTCCCGGGGGGGTTTATTTCACCCCTCCACTTT.

This chain uses TRBV7-9 with TRBJ2-7; weak D call: TRBD2 (6 bases). V dropped 0 bases and J dropped 6 bases, with 15 bases sitting between them. Germline V gene sequence: CDR1 SEHNR, CDR2 FQNEAQ (reference sequence). This CDR3 region has 15 residues. The CDR3 protein is CASSLAGGERGEQYF. The CDR3 nucleotides are TGTGCCAGCAGCTTAGCTGGCGGGGAGCGTGGCGAGCAGTACTTC.

Only a few counts were recorded for this clonotype. CDR3 sequence: CASSLALGGANEKLFF. The CDR3 DNA follows: TGTGCCAGCAGCTTAGCTTTAGGGGGTGCTAATGAAAAACTGTTTTTT. The chain combines TRBV7-2 with TRBJ1-4; possible D gene TRBD1, 6 bases. CDR1 is SGHTA, CDR2 FQGNSA, per germline. The CDR3 runs 16 residues. V was clipped by 0 bases and J by 3 bases, with 11 bases between them. The full variable domain, its missing parts supplied by reference TRBV7-2 and TRBJ1-4, is GAGVSQSPSNKVTEKGKDVELRCDPISGHTALYWYRQSLGQGLEFLIYFQGNSAPDKSGLPSDRFSAERTGGSVSTLTIQRTQQEDSAVYLCASSLALGGANEKLFFGSGTQLSVL.

This clonotype was detected a few times. The chain has TRBV7-3 and TRBJ2-6; D not certain. This CDR3 comprises 20 residues. Deletions cut 1 base from V and 0 bases from J, with 19 bases between. CDR1 SGHTA and CDR2 FQGTGA come from the germline V gene. CDR3 DNA: TGTGCCAGCAGCTTAAACCCCCACTCGTCCGGTCTCTCTGGGGCCAACGTCCTGACTTTC. This encodes CASSLNPHSSGLSGANVLTF.

This clonotype was counted a single time. This may come from a read error, since a much larger clone is one base off. The CDR3 bases are TGTGCCAGCAGCCCGTATGGGGGATCTCGGTTCTACGAGCAGTACTTC. Translating it yields CASSPYGGSRFYEQYF. The chain employs TRBV6-1 and TRBJ2-7, with D perhaps given as TRBD1 or TRBD2 (5 bases each). There are 16 residues in the CDR3. The germline V gene encodes CDR1 MNHNS and CDR2 SASEGT. Trimming left V 6 bases short and J 3 bases short, with 21 bases between.

The chain links TRBV19 to TRBJ1-1; TRBD1 might be the D (5 bases). The V gene lost 1 base and the J gene lost 1 base, with 10 bases spanning the gap. The CDR3 is 15 amino acids. Germline CDR1 reads LNHDA; CDR2 reads SQIVND (reference sequence). CDR3: CASSIASTGNTEAFF. CDR3 nucleotide sequence: TGTGCCAGTAGTATAGCCTCAACAGGGAACACTGAAGCTTTCTTT.

This clonotype has only a few counts. The V call is TRBV7-6, the J call TRBJ2-5, with D tentatively TRBD2 (6 bases). Germline V CDR1 and CDR2: SGHVS, FNYEAQ. This CDR3 region has 15 residues. V gave up 6 bases and J gave up 2 bases, with 16 bases separating them. CDR3 sequence: CASRDPGLHQETQYF. In DNA form, the CDR3 reads TGTGCCAGCAGGGATCCGGGACTCCATCAAGAGACCCAGTACTTC.

There are many counts of this clonotype. The CDR3 is CASSQDKAVRGRGEQYF. The CDR3 DNA follows: TGCGCCAGCAGCCAAGATAAAGCGGTCAGGGGGCGCGGAGAGCAGTACTTC. The chain has TRBV4-1 and TRBJ2-7; 8 nucleotides agree with TRBD1. Germline V gene lookup returns CDR1 MGHRA and CDR2 YSYEKL. Trimming cost V 0 bases and J 7 bases; bases outside gene matches: 14. The CDR3 spans 17 residues.